The 26 T cell receptor beta chains below all came from one sample that was sequenced in a study of identical twins (dated by TCRdb to between 2015 and 2016). Libraries were made using 5' RACE. Sequencing was carried out with an Illumina HiSeq 2000. Starting from the raw public reads, TCRdb applied fastp trimming at Q25, assembled clones with MiXCR and retained in-frame beta chains. Records with the same CDR3 protein are collapsed into one entry carrying the most frequent genes and DNA. Across this sample there are 550,000 to 800,000 distinct CDR3 sequences, with roughly 7.1% seen only once. The top ten clones comprise about 1.6% of the sample. In addition, the sample was reused for a study of yellow fever vaccine responses in identical twins.

Material for sequencing was PBMCs. Receptors were obtained from a woman under 30 in good health.

Ten or more counts support this clonotype. The rearrangement joins TRBV12-3 or TRBV12-4 to TRBJ2-1, with D possibly TRBD1 on 5 matching bases. CDR3 length: 16 residues. Trimming cost V 1 base and J 4 bases, with 14 bases left between them. The CDR3 is CASSLVRGLPYNEQFF. The CDR3 DNA sequence: TGTGCCAGCAGTTTAGTTAGGGGATTGCCGTACAATGAGCAGTTCTTC.

The table lists this clonotype with many counts. The V call is TRBV4-2, the J call TRBJ2-2, with a possible D match to TRBD1 (5 bases). Germline CDR1 is LGHNA and CDR2 is YNFKEQ. The CDR3 is 17 residues long. V lost 0 bases and J 1 base, leaving 12 bases between the germline ends. CDR3 DNA sequence: TGTGCCAGCAGCCAAGAGGCTGCCACAGGGAACACCGGGGAGCTGTTTTTT. This encodes CASSQEAATGNTGELFF.

This clonotype came up many times. The J gene is TRBJ2-1, the V gene TRBV5-1; no reliable D call. Germline lookup yields CDR1 SGHRS and CDR2 YFSETQ. The CDR3 is 12 residues long. The V end was cut by 3 bases, the J end by 6 bases, with 7 bases between. The DNA for the CDR3 is TGCGCCAGCAGCTCCTCATTCAATGAGCAGTTCTTC. Its protein product is CASSSSFNEQFF.

V is TRBV7-9 and J is TRBJ2-5; D uncertain. The CDR3 contains 16 residues. The germline V gene has CDR1 SEHNR and CDR2 FQNEAQ (reference sequence). Trimming left V 1 base short and J 4 bases short, with 16 bases between. The CDR3 nucleotides read TGTGCCAGCAGCTTAGTTATCGGTCCGAAGGGAGAGACCCAGTACTTC. Translated, it gives CASSLVIGPKGETQYF.

This sequence joins TRBV6-1 and TRBJ2-1, with TRBD2 matching over 8 bases. Germline lookup yields CDR1 MNHNS and CDR2 SASEGT. This CDR3 contains 15 residues. V was pared by 6 bases and J by 6 bases, with 10 bases of the junction left unmatched. The CDR3 reads CASSRPGLGPNEQFF. The CDR3, as DNA: TGTGCCAGCAGCCGCCCGGGACTAGGTCCCAATGAGCAGTTCTTC.

The sample holds a few counts of this clonotype. This chain connects TRBV4-1 to TRBJ2-5, with TRBD2 identical over 10 bases. Germline assignment: CDR1 MGHRA and CDR2 YSYEKL. J lost 1 base, V lost 2 bases, and 4 bases had no gene match. CDR3 length: 16 amino acids. CDR3 DNA: TGCGCCAGCAGCCAAACTAGCGGGGTATTCCAAGAGACCCAGTACTTC. The encoded protein is CASSQTSGVFQETQYF.

At least ten counts were recorded for this clonotype. The rearrangement links TRBV20-1 to TRBJ2-7; 11 nucleotides line up with TRBD2. Per germline, CDR1 DFQATT and CDR2 SNEGSKA (reference sequence). Trimming cost V 7 bases and J 4 bases; bases outside gene matches: 6. This CDR3 is 13 amino acids long. DNA for the CDR3: TGCAGTGTTCGGACTAGCGGGTTTTACGAGCAGTACTTC. Its translation is CSVRTSGFYEQYF.

This clonotype occurred a few times. The chain employs TRBV6-7 and TRBJ2-2, with 10 bases matching TRBD2. TRBV6-7 is an ORF, with its function uncertain. This CDR3 region has 16 residues. Trimming took 5 bases from V and 3 from J; bases not matched to a gene: 6. In DNA, the CDR3 is TGTGCCAGCAGTCCGACTAGCGGGTCATACACCGGGGAGCTGTTTTTT. Translating it yields CASSPTSGSYTGELFF.

V is TRBV12-3 or TRBV12-4 and J is TRBJ2-3; TRBD1 matches 7 bases. This CDR3 is built from 14 residues. V was clipped by 6 bases and J by 2 bases; unmatched bases: 5. The CDR3 coding sequence is TGTGCCAGCAGGCCGACAGGGCCCACAGATACGCAGTATTTT. Its protein product is CASRPTGPTDTQYF.

This clonotype was seen at least ten times. The chain carries TRBV7-2 and TRBJ1-1; a possible D gene is TRBD1 (5 bases). Per the germline V gene, CDR1 is SGHTA and CDR2 is FQGNSA. With 1 base removed from V and 6 bases from J, the gap between germline ends came to 12 bases. There are 14 residues in the CDR3. For the CDR3, the DNA is TGTGCCAGCAGCTTAGAAGTATCGGGGGCTGAAGCTTTCTTT. The encoded protein is CASSLEVSGAEAFF.

V usage is TRBV28 and J usage is TRBJ2-7; 11 bases agree with TRBD1. Unmatched junction bases numbered 7, after V lost 6 bases and J lost 0 bases. CDR1 is MDHEN, CDR2 SYDVKM, per germline. This CDR3 region has 16 residues. The CDR3 DNA reads TGTGCCAGCAGCATCCGGACAGGGGGCAGCTCCTACGAGCAGTACGTC. Translated, it gives CASSIRTGGSSYEQYV.

The rearrangement joins TRBV2 to TRBJ2-5, with D possibly TRBD2 on 5 matching bases. Germline CDR1 SNHLY, CDR2 FYNNEI. The V gene lost 3 bases and the J gene lost 6 bases, with 11 bases spanning the gap. The CDR3 covers 13 residues. The CDR3 region is CASSDGREKTQYF. The CDR3 DNA is TGTGCCAGCAGTGACGGACGGGAAAAGACCCAGTACTTC.

There are many counts of this clonotype. The V call is TRBV5-5, the J call TRBJ2-3; the match to TRBD1 covers 8 bases. The germline gives CDR1 SGHKS, CDR2 YYEKEE (reference sequence). The CDR3 is made up of 15 amino acids. The junction had 8 bases not matched to a gene; V was cut back by 5 bases and J by 3 bases. CDR3 DNA sequence: TGTGCCAGCAGTCCACGCTGGACAGGGACAGATACGCAGTATTTT. Amino acid sequence: CASSPRWTGTDTQYF.

This clonotype was detected a few times. The chain couples TRBV6-6 to TRBJ1-1, with D hard to call. Trimming pared 6 bases from V and 2 bases from J, leaving 7 bases between. CDR1 MNHNY and CDR2 SVGAGI come from the germline V gene (reference sequence). The CDR3 runs to 12 residues. The CDR3 nucleotides are TGTGCCAGCAGACCCACTAACACTGAAGCTTTCTTT. This gives the protein CASRPTNTEAFF.

This clonotype was detected a few times. V gene TRBV11-2 combines with J gene TRBJ2-1; 13 positions match TRBD2. This CDR3 contains 18 residues. The V and J ends lost 6 bases and 6 bases, in that order; junction bases with no gene match: 14. CDR1 is SGHAT, CDR2 FQNNGV, per germline. The CDR3 spells CASRLLAGGPRGGNEQFF. The CDR3 DNA follows: TGTGCCAGCAGACTACTAGCGGGGGGGCCCAGGGGTGGCAATGAGCAGTTCTTC.

The rearrangement joins TRBV20-1 to TRBJ2-7; 9 bases line up with TRBD1. The trim removed 4 bases at V and 3 bases at J, leaving 7 bases unmatched. Germline-derived CDR1 and CDR2 are DFQATT and SNEGSKA (reference sequence). The CDR3 is 14 amino acids. CDR3 nucleotides: TGCAGTGCTACCCCACCGGACAGGGGCTACGAGCAGTACTTC. The encoded protein is CSATPPDRGYEQYF.

The V gene is TRBV10-3, the J gene TRBJ2-5; TRBD2 matches at 12 bases. Germline CDR1 and CDR2: ENHRY and SYGVKD. The length of the CDR3 is 16 residues. V lost 3 bases and J lost 5; bases outside the gene matches: 7. The CDR3 loop reads CAISEGLAGLWETQYF. The CDR3 coding sequence is TGTGCCATCAGTGAAGGACTAGCGGGATTGTGGGAGACCCAGTACTTC.

V usage is TRBV15 and J usage is TRBJ1-4, with 7 bases lining up with TRBD1. V shed 0 bases and J 2 bases; nucleotides not matched to a gene: 6. Germline lookup yields CDR1 LNHNV and CDR2 YYDKDF (reference sequence). CDR3 size: 17 residues. The CDR3 DNA sequence: TGTGCCACCAGCAGAGAAGGGACAGCGCGCACTAATGAAAAACTGTTTTTT. This encodes CATSREGTARTNEKLFF.

This clonotype appeared a few times. The rearrangement joins TRBV27 to TRBJ2-7, with D hard to call. The V and J ends lost 9 bases and 1 base respectively, with 1 base between them. Germline V CDR1 and CDR2: MNHEY, SMNVEV (reference sequence). This CDR3 is built from 9 residues. In DNA form, the CDR3 reads TGTGCCAGATCCTACGAGCAGTACTTC. Its translation is CARSYEQYF.

At least ten counts were recorded for this clonotype. The chain combines TRBV7-8 with TRBJ1-2; 8 positions match TRBD1. Germline V lookup: CDR1 SGHVS, CDR2 FQNEAQ. The CDR3 extends over 13 amino acids. Trimming cost V 5 bases and J 8 bases; bases outside gene matches: 7. As DNA, the CDR3 is TGTGCCAGCAGCGGTGGGACAGGTGCAGGCTACACCTTC. Residues: CASSGGTGAGYTF.

This clonotype was counted at least ten times. The chain couples TRBV27 to TRBJ1-1; TRBD1 might be the D (5 bases). Germline CDR1 is MNHEY and CDR2 is SMNVEV (reference sequence). V lost 2 bases and J lost 9, with 13 bases in between. The CDR3 consists of 13 residues. The CDR3 DNA follows: TGTGCCAGCAGTTTACCAGGGAGTTCGAAAGCTTTCTTT. Protein sequence: CASSLPGSSKAFF.

This clonotype was detected a few times. The chain employs TRBV5-1 and TRBJ1-2; D is perhaps TRBD1 (5 bases). Germline V gene sequence: CDR1 SGHRS, CDR2 YFSETQ. CDR3 length: 13 residues. Trimming took 4 bases from V and 5 from J, leaving 12 bases between them. As DNA, the CDR3 is TGCGCCAGCAGCGCCGACAGTCAATATGGCTACACCTTC. This sequence encodes CASSADSQYGYTF.

The table lists this clonotype with many counts. V is TRBV5-1 and J is TRBJ2-2, with D maybe TRBD2 (5 bases). This CDR3 is 16 amino acids long. Germline loops: CDR1 SGHRS, CDR2 YFSETQ. V was clipped by 5 bases and J by 1 base, with 15 bases between them. The DNA for the CDR3 is TGCGCCAGCAGACCGTCGTCCGGGGTGAACACCGGGGAGCTGTTTTTT. Translation gives CASRPSSGVNTGELFF.

The V and J genes are TRBV5-4 and TRBJ2-3, with D tentatively TRBD1 or TRBD2 (5 bases each). CDR1 is SGHNT, CDR2 YYREEE, per germline (reference sequence). Deletions cut 0 bases from V and 4 bases from J, with 6 bases between. This CDR3 has 13 residues. In nucleotides, the CDR3 is TGTGCCAGCAGCTTGGGGGACGCAGATACGCAGTATTTT. It yields the protein CASSLGDADTQYF.

The chain uses TRBV18 and TRBJ2-7; D remains unclear. The CDR3 is 13 amino acids. Looked up from germline, CDR1 is KGHSH and CDR2 is LQKENI. Trimming took 2 bases from V and 5 from J, leaving 10 bases between them. The CDR3 is CASSPRSDHEQYF. DNA of the CDR3: TGTGCCAGCTCACCAAGGTCCGATCACGAGCAGTACTTC.

The genes are TRBV15 and TRBJ2-1, with 16 positions matching TRBD2. In germline, CDR1 is LNHNV, CDR2 YYDKDF (reference sequence). This CDR3 comprises 20 residues. The trim removed 3 bases at V and 0 bases at J, leaving 8 bases unmatched. CDR3 DNA: TGTGCCACCAGCAGCCTGGGACTAGCGGGAGGGAAGCACTCCTACAATGAGCAGTTCTTC. Translated, it gives CATSSLGLAGGKHSYNEQFF.